The 19 T cell receptor beta chains reported below all come from one sample, sequenced in a study of cytomegalovirus exposure and HLA in healthy donors. PCR amplification relied on 60 Vbeta primers (plus 13 Jbeta primers). Method: immunoSEQ multiplex PCR; TCRdb's copy keeps in-frame clones and lacks some. Among around 75,000 clones, 75% to 80% were seen once, and the ten largest hold more than 3%. Source material: PBMCs. The receptor set was obtained from a man younger than 35 in good health and CMV-seronegative.

This clone was counted between two and nine times. The chain recombines TRBV9 with TRBJ2-5, with D possibly TRBD1 on 6 matching bases. The end of the DNA is better explained by TRBJ2-7, so the J call may be wrong. The germline V gene has CDR1 SGDLS and CDR2 YYNGEE. The CDR3 spans 13 residues. The CDR3: CASSVGQPYEQYF. Written as DNA, the CDR3 is TGTGCCAGCAGCGTTGGACAGCCCTACGAGCAGTACTTC.

V usage is TRBV9 and J usage is TRBJ2-1, with 9 bases lining up with TRBD2. Per germline, CDR1 SGDLS and CDR2 YYNGEE. The J segment lost 0 bases and the V segment lost 0 bases, leaving 4 bases of the junction unmatched. The CDR3 spans 17 residues. The CDR3 sequence is CASSVDAGGPSYNEQFF. DNA of the CDR3: TGTGCCAGCAGCGTAGACGCGGGAGGGCCCTCCTACAATGAGCAGTTCTTC.

This clone has more than one count but fewer than ten. One junction end does not reproduce the germline sequence, and a read error may be involved. The genes are TRBV7-8 and TRBJ1-5; D is uncertain. The CDR3 is made up of 15 amino acids. The germline V gene has CDR1 SGHVS and CDR2 FQNEAQ. The CDR3 is CASSLAGGDNQAQHF. In DNA form, the CDR3 reads TGTGCCAGCAGCTTAGCGGGAGGAGATAATCAGGCCCAGCATTTT.

This clone was seen once. V gene TRBV6-6 combines with J gene TRBJ2-5, with 8 nucleotides matching TRBD2. CDR3 size: 15 residues. Germline V gives CDR1 MNHNY, CDR2 SVGAGI (reference sequence). The junction had 9 bases not matched to a gene; V was cut back by 6 bases and J by 3 bases. This chain's CDR3 is CASRKRGGEKETQYF. The CDR3 coding sequence is TGTGCCAGCAGAAAACGGGGGGGCGAAAAAGAGACCCAGTACTTC.

V is TRBV28 and J is TRBJ2-2; weak D call: TRBD2 (6 bases). CDR1 and CDR2 from the germline V gene are MDHEN and SYDVKM. The CDR3 is 16 amino acids. The germline V and J ends were trimmed by 7 bases and 5 bases, with 20 bases remaining between them. CDR3 sequence reads: CASTHYQDYPTGELFF. The CDR3 DNA reads as TGTGCCAGCACTCACTACCAGGACTACCCTACCGGGGAGCTGTTTTTT.

The V and J genes are TRBV11-2 and TRBJ2-3, with unresolved D. Germline V gene sequence: CDR1 SGHAT, CDR2 FQNNGV. This CDR3 contains 13 residues. The V and J ends lost 5 bases and 4 bases respectively, with 10 bases between them. The CDR3 nucleotides read TGTGCCAGCAGCCCTCATGGGCCAGATACGCAGTATTTT. Encoded protein: CASSPHGPDTQYF.

CDR3 DNA: TGTGCCAGCAGCTTAGAAGTAACAGCTAATAGCAATCAGCCCCAGCATTTT. Protein: CASSLEVTANSNQPQHF. The rearrangement joins TRBV7-6 to TRBJ1-5; D uncertain. The CDR3 extends over 17 amino acids. V gave up 1 base and J gave up 0 bases, with 13 bases separating them. Germline loops: CDR1 SGHVS, CDR2 FNYEAQ.

The chain joins TRBV9 to TRBJ2-5; 7 nucleotides line up with TRBD2. This CDR3 is built from 16 residues. CDR1 and CDR2 from the germline V gene are SGDLS and YYNGEE. The V gene end was trimmed by 0 bases and the J gene end by 7 bases; junction bases not matched to a gene: 12. CDR3 region: CASSVGGQRGGVTQYF. CDR3 nucleotide sequence: TGTGCCAGCAGCGTAGGGGGCCAGCGGGGTGGTGTGACCCAGTACTTC. The full variable domain, with the rest looked up from reference TRBV9 and TRBJ2-5, is DSGVTQTPKHLITATGQRVTLRCSPRSGDLSVYWYQQSLDQGLQFLIQYYNGEERAKGNILERFSAQQFPDLHSELNLSSLELGDSALYFCASSVGGQRGGVTQYFGPGTRLLVL.

The V and J genes are TRBV7-2 and TRBJ2-5; the D gene is possibly TRBD1 (6 bases). V shed 3 bases and J shed 5 bases, with 16 bases lying between them. The CDR3 totals 15 residues. Germline CDR1 reads SGHTA; CDR2 reads FQGNSA. The CDR3 region is CASSFGPDRRETQYF. As DNA, the CDR3 is TGTGCCAGCAGCTTCGGCCCCGACAGGAGGGAGACCCAGTACTTC. The full variable domain, rest sourced from reference TRBV7-2 and TRBJ2-5, is GAGVSQSPSNKVTEKGKDVELRCDPISGHTALYWYRQSLGQGLEFLIYFQGNSAPDKSGLPSDRFSAERTGGSVSTLTIQRTQQEDSAVYLCASSFGPDRRETQYFGPGTRLLVL.

Only a few counts were recorded for this clone. The chain uses TRBV5-4 and TRBJ1-5; no clear D. V was cut by 2 bases and J by 6 bases, with 15 bases left in between. Germline V gene lookup returns CDR1 SGHNT and CDR2 YYREEE (reference sequence). This CDR3 contains 15 residues. For the CDR3, the DNA is TGTGCCAGCAGCTTAGACCCAAACGGAGGTCAGCCCCAGCATTTT. Translated, it gives CASSLDPNGGQPQHF.

The DNA for the CDR3 is TGTGCCAGCAGCTACGGGGTGAACACTGAAGCTTTCTTT. It yields the protein CASSYGVNTEAFF. The genes are TRBV7-9 and TRBJ1-1, with D unresolved. Germline V lookup: CDR1 SEHNR, CDR2 FQNEAQ (reference sequence). This CDR3 has 13 amino acids. The ends were cut back, 4 bases at V and 0 bases at J, with 6 bases in the middle.

This chain links TRBV7-9 with TRBJ1-6, with 7 bases matching TRBD1. The CDR3 is 15 amino acids. The V and J ends lost 5 bases and 8 bases, in that order; junction bases with no gene match: 9. Germline CDR1 is SEHNR and CDR2 is FQNEAQ (reference sequence). The chain's CDR3 is CASSARQGPDSPLHF. CDR3 DNA sequence: TGTGCCAGCAGCGCCCGACAGGGTCCGGATTCACCCCTCCACTTT.

The chain is built from TRBV14 and TRBJ1-1; a weak D match, TRBD1 (5 bases). Germline CDR1 reads SGHDN; CDR2 reads FVKESK. Trimming took 1 base from V and 8 from J, leaving 14 bases between them. The CDR3 is made up of 14 amino acids. DNA of the CDR3: TGTGCCAGCAGCCAAGCCCCGATGGGGGGGGAAGCTTTCTTT. It is translated as CASSQAPMGGEAFF.

This clone was counted a few times. This chain uses TRBV4-1 with TRBJ2-5, with 12 bases matching TRBD2. Per the germline V gene, CDR1 is MGHRA and CDR2 is YSYEKL. The length of the CDR3 is 16 residues. The V gene end was trimmed by 3 bases and the J gene end by 4 bases; junction bases not matched to a gene: 6. The CDR3 DNA follows: TGCGCCAGCAGCCAGTGGTCTAGCGGGGGGGTAGAGACCCAGTACTTC. Its translation is CASSQWSSGGVETQYF.

This rearrangement joins TRBV7-2 to TRBJ1-6; the match to TRBD1 covers 7 bases. Germline CDR1 reads SGHTA; CDR2 reads FQGNSA. This CDR3 is built from 13 residues. V lost 5 bases and J lost 10; bases outside the gene matches: 5. CDR3 bases: TGTGCCAGCAGCCCCACAGGGGTATCACCCCTCCACTTT. This encodes CASSPTGVSPLHF.

The J gene is TRBJ1-1, the V gene TRBV30; 7 positions match TRBD1. With 8 bases clipped from V and 1 base from J, the junction kept 7 bases outside the gene matches. CDR3 length: 13 amino acids. CDR1 is GTSNPN, CDR2 SVGIG, per germline (reference sequence). CDR3: CAGSGTANTEAFF. The CDR3 DNA is TGTGCCGGATCCGGGACAGCGAACACTGAAGCTTTCTTT.

V gene TRBV28 combines with J gene TRBJ1-4; TRBD1 agrees at 9 bases. CDR1 is MDHEN and CDR2 is SYDVKM in the germline V gene. This CDR3 comprises 15 residues. Trimming removed 5 bases from V and 8 bases from J; junction bases left unmatched: 9. The CDR3 sequence is CASSPRQGVAEKLFF. CDR3 nucleotide sequence: TGTGCCAGCAGTCCCAGACAGGGGGTGGCCGAAAAACTGTTTTTT.

The sample holds a few counts of this clone. The J gene is TRBJ1-4, the V gene TRBV7-9; 8 bases agree with TRBD1. The CDR3 contains 15 residues. The germline gives CDR1 SEHNR, CDR2 FQNEAQ (reference sequence). V lost 6 bases and J lost 3; bases outside the gene matches: 6. Here the CDR3 DNA reads TGTGCCAGCAGTCCAGGGGGCACGGCTAATGAAAAACTGTTTTTT. It specifies CASSPGGTANEKLFF. The full variable domain, its missing parts supplied by reference TRBV7-9 and TRBJ1-4, is DTGVSQNPRHKITKRGQNVTFRCDPISEHNRLYWYRQTLGQGPEFLTYFQNEAQLEKSRLLSDRFSAERPKGSFSTLEIQRTEQGDSAMYLCASSPGGTANEKLFFGSGTQLSVL.

V usage is TRBV28 and J usage is TRBJ1-6; 7 bases are shared with TRBD1. After removal of 2 bases from V and 7 bases from J, the junction contained 14 bases not matched to a gene. CDR3 length: 18 amino acids. The germline CDR1 and CDR2 sequences are MDHEN and SYDVKM. CDR3 DNA: TGTGCCAGCAGTTTAGGGTCAGGGGGTGGTCAGTTGAATTCACCCCTCCACTTT. Its translation is CASSLGSGGGQLNSPLHF.